This T cell receptor beta chain was sequenced for a study of blood T cell repertoires in COVID-19. Study-wide context: COVID-19 samples collected from the United States, Italy and Spain covered acute and convalescent phases. Sample material is recorded as cDNA or gDNA derived from T cells, B-cell-depleted T cells, or PBMCs.

The CDR3 sequence is 14 residues long. Germline V gene data show CDR1 as SGHNT and CDR2 as YYREEE (reference sequence). Trimming pared 4 bases from V and 0 bases from J, leaving 9 bases between. Authors' methods: The authors estimated nucleated cell counts from reference gene primer amplification. The data were produced by immunoSEQ multiplex PCR, yet TCRdb's version contains in-frame clones alone and is incomplete. V and J calls and clone size are copied from that table; D and trimming were computed from the DNA. Of 120,000 to 150,000 clones in the sample, over 75% were seen once. The chain is built from TRBV5-4 and TRBJ2-3; D is possibly TRBD1 (6 bases). This TCR came from a man aged 60-69 years with active or convalescent COVID-19. Sequencing was performed on peripheral blood. Here the CDR3 DNA reads TGTGCCAGCAGCAGGACAGCGAGCACAGATACGCAGTATTTT. Its translation: CASSRTASTDTQYF. The full variable domain, its missing parts supplied by reference TRBV5-4 and TRBJ2-3, is ETGVTQSPTHLIKTRGQQVTLRCSSQSGHNTVSWYQQALGQGPQFIFQYYREEENGRGNFPPRFSGLQFPNYSSELNVNALELDDSALYLCASSRTASTDTQYFGPGTRLTVL.